The 8 T cell receptor beta chains given below trace back to one sample, sequenced in a study of early T cells in non-severe SARS-CoV-2 infection. One entry per CDR3 protein results from TCRdb running MiXCR on the 5' RACE reads. The sample shows roughly 69,000 distinct CDR3 sequences, approximately 11% of them seen only once. The input for sequencing was whole blood, taken at baseline. These receptors originate from an adult who was a healthcare worker with PCR-confirmed SARS-CoV-2 infection or an uninfected control (not recorded which).

This clonotype came up a few times. This chain connects TRBV7-2 to TRBJ2-7; D ambiguous. V lost 5 bases and J 3 bases, leaving 11 bases between the germline ends. The CDR3 totals 13 residues. Germline lookup yields CDR1 SGHTA and CDR2 FQGNSA. DNA of the CDR3: TGTGCCAGCAGCCCAAACCCAAACTACGAGCAGTACTTC. Its translation: CASSPNPNYEQYF.

This clonotype was counted a few times. The CDR3 nucleotides are TGCAGCGTTGGGGGTTGGGTAGCGGGAAGCAATGAGCAGTTCTTC. Protein: CSVGGWVAGSNEQFF. The chain employs TRBV29-1 and TRBJ2-1, with 8 bases matching TRBD2. The CDR3 has 15 amino acids. Losses at the gene ends were 4 bases for V and 6 bases for J; bases not matched to a gene: 11. The germline CDR1 and CDR2 sequences are SQVTM and ANQGSEA.

This clonotype was picked up many times. This chain joins TRBV2 and TRBJ1-1; 9 bases agree with TRBD1. V was clipped by 7 bases and J by 1 base; unmatched bases: 1. This CDR3 has 13 amino acids. Germline V lookup: CDR1 SNHLY, CDR2 FYNNEI. Written as DNA, the CDR3 is TGTGCCAGCAAGGGACAGGGGAACACTGAAGCTTTCTTT. It is translated as CASKGQGNTEAFF.

This clonotype has just a few counts. This chain joins TRBV28 and TRBJ2-7, with a weak D call TRBD1 (7 bases). The germline gives CDR1 MDHEN, CDR2 SYDVKM. CDR3 length: 13 residues. V lost 7 bases and J 1 base, leaving 11 bases between the germline ends. This chain's CDR3 is CASNAGQSYEQYF. For the CDR3, the DNA is TGTGCCAGCAATGCGGGACAGTCCTACGAGCAGTACTTC. Full variable domain (rest looked up from reference TRBV28 and TRBJ2-7): DVKVTQSSRYLVKRTGEKVFLECVQDMDHENMFWYRQDPGLGLRLIYFSYDVKMKEKGDIPEGYSVSREKKERFSLILESASTNQTSMYLCASNAGQSYEQYFGPGTRLTVT.

The chain combines TRBV9 with TRBJ1-6; D may be TRBD1 (5 bases). Germline V gene data show CDR1 as SGDLS and CDR2 as YYNGEE. Trimming removed 1 base at V and 13 bases at J, with 21 bases between. This CDR3 comprises 16 residues. The CDR3 loop reads CASSVREGTLGSPLHF. The CDR3 DNA reads as TGTGCCAGCAGCGTAAGGGAGGGGACCCTCGGTTCCCCCCTCCACTTT.

The V gene is TRBV24-1, the J gene TRBJ2-1; possibly TRBD1 for D (6 bases). V lost 7 bases and J lost 2, with 20 bases in between. CDR1 is KGHDR and CDR2 is SFDVKD in the germline V gene. This CDR3 spans 17 amino acids. The chain's CDR3 is CATSESSWTATYNEQFF. DNA for the CDR3: TGTGCCACCAGCGAATCTTCTTGGACAGCGACCTACAATGAGCAGTTCTTC.

This clonotype was counted ten times or more. The V and J genes are TRBV9 and TRBJ2-5, with D maybe TRBD1 (6 bases). Germline V gene sequence: CDR1 SGDLS, CDR2 YYNGEE. Trimming shortened V by 0 bases and J by 5 bases, and 14 bases separated the two germline ends. This CDR3 spans 15 amino acids. This CDR3 is CASSVDSGVGETQYF. The CDR3 DNA follows: TGTGCCAGCAGCGTAGATTCAGGGGTTGGGGAGACCCAGTACTTC.

The V and J genes are TRBV5-1 and TRBJ1-1, with 8 nucleotides matching TRBD1. Looked up from germline, CDR1 is SGHRS and CDR2 is YFSETQ. Germline trimming cut 4 bases from V and 7 bases from J; bases unmatched to any gene: 9. CDR3 length: 14 amino acids. The CDR3 DNA is TGCGCCAGCAGCCCCCCCGGACAGGGAAGTGAAGCTTTCTTT. It encodes CASSPPGQGSEAFF.